The rows below give T cell receptor beta chains drawn from one sample of a study of beta chain features in type 1 diabetes. Sequenced by immunoSEQ multiplex PCR; TCRdb stores in-frame clones only, minus some. Of fewer than 900,000 clones in the sample, 15% to 20% were seen once. Input material: naive CD4+ T cells from blood. These receptors were obtained from a woman aged 18-29 years in good health. Both conserved end residues are part of each CDR3. D genes are given only for firm matches. Clone size appears in some rows only: once, few, many, or a class for an expanded clone.

CDR3	DNA	size	D	J	V
CSATSQVGTEAFF	TGCAGCGCGACGTCCCAAGTGGGGACTGAAGCTTTCTTT	-	-	TRBJ1-1	TRBV29-1
CASSLHRGETGELFF	TGTGCCAGCAGCCTCCACAGGGGGGAAACCGGGGAGCTGTTTTTT	-	TRBD1	TRBJ2-2	TRBV7-8
CASSPGPDNEQFF	TGTGCCAGCAGCCCAGGACCCGACAATGAGCAGTTCTTC	-	-	TRBJ2-1	TRBV7-3
CASSPAGVNEQYF	TGTGCCAGCTCCCCAGCGGGTGTCAACGAGCAGTACTTC	few	-	TRBJ2-7	TRBV18
CASSSPLGGGPRTSYEQYF	TGTGCCAGCAGCTCCCCACTAGGGGGAGGGCCTAGGACCTCCTACGAGCAGTACTTC	few	-	TRBJ2-7	TRBV7-2
CASSQDIREKLFF	TGCGCCAGCAGCCAAGATATACGAGAAAAACTGTTTTTT	-	-	TRBJ1-4	TRBV4-3
CASSQYTGINTGELFF	TGCGCCAGCAGCCAATATACAGGGATAAACACCGGGGAGCTGTTTTTT	-	-	TRBJ2-2	TRBV4-3
CASSERQGAYNEQFF	TGTGCCAGCAGCGAGAGACAGGGCGCCTACAATGAGCAGTTCTTC	-	TRBD1	TRBJ2-1	TRBV6-4
CASSLEREGRDTQYF	TGCGCCAGCAGCTTGGAACGGGAGGGCCGAGATACGCAGTATTTT	-	TRBD2	TRBJ2-3	TRBV5-1
CASSEEQGALRGNTIYF	TGTGCCAGCAGTGAAGAACAGGGGGCTTTGCGTGGAAACACCATATATTTT	-	TRBD1	TRBJ1-3	TRBV2
CASSLREASTDTQYF	TGTGCCAGCAGCTTGAGGGAGGCTAGCACAGATACGCAGTATTTT	-	-	TRBJ2-3	TRBV7-9
CASSLRGSEAFF	TGTGCCAGCAGCTTGAGGGGCAGTGAAGCTTTCTTT	-	-	TRBJ1-1	TRBV7-2
CASSYDRGGLHEQFF	TGTGCCAGCAGTTACGACAGGGGAGGGTTACATGAGCAGTTCTTC	few	-	TRBJ2-1	TRBV6-5
CASSSQGRGTEAFF	TGTGCCAGCAGCAGCCAGGGGAGGGGGACTGAAGCTTTCTTT	-	-	TRBJ1-1	TRBV7-2
CGFMYTGELFF	TGTGGCTTTATGTACACCGGGGAGCTGTTTTTT	-	-	TRBJ2-2	TRBV7-9
CSASHKDTQYF	TGCAGTGCTAGTCATAAGGATACGCAGTATTTT	-	-	TRBJ2-3	TRBV20-1
CASSLDGKTYEQYF	TGTGCCAGCAGCTTAGATGGGAAGACGTACGAGCAGTACTTC	-	-	TRBJ2-7	TRBV7-2
CATSRDIGEPQHF	TGTGCCACCAGCAGAGATATCGGTGAGCCCCAGCATTTT	-	-	TRBJ1-5	TRBV15
CASSHRQEAFF	TGTGCCAGCAGCCACCGACAGGAAGCTTTCTTT	few	-	TRBJ1-1	TRBV4-2
CASSPMDRGLYGYTF	TGCGCCAGCAGCCCCATGGACAGGGGCCTCTATGGCTACACCTTC	few	TRBD1	TRBJ1-2	TRBV5-1